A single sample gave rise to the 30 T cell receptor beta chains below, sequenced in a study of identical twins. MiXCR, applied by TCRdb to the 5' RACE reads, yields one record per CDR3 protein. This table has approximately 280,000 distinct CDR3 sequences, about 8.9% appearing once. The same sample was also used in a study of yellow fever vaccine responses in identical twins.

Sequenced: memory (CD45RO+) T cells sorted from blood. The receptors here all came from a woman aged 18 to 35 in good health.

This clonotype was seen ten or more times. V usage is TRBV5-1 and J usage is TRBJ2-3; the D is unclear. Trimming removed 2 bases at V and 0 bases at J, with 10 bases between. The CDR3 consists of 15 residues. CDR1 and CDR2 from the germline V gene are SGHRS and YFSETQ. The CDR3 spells CASSFGPISTDTQYF. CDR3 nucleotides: TGCGCCAGCAGCTTCGGGCCTATTAGCACAGATACGCAGTATTTT.

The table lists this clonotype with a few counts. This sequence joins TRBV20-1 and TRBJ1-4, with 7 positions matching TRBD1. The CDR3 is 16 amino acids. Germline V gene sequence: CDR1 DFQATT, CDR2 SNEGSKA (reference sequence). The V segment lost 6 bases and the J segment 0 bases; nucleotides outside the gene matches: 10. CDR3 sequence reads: CSARDRRATTNEKLFF. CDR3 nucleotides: TGCAGTGCAAGGGACAGAAGGGCTACAACTAATGAAAAACTGTTTTTT.

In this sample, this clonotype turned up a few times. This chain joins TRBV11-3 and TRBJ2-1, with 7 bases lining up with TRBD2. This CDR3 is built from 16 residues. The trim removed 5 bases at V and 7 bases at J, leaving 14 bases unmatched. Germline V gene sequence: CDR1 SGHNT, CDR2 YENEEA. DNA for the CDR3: TGTGCCAGCAGCCCGCGAGGGGCGGGAGTAACTAATGAGCAGTTCTTC. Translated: CASSPRGAGVTNEQFF.

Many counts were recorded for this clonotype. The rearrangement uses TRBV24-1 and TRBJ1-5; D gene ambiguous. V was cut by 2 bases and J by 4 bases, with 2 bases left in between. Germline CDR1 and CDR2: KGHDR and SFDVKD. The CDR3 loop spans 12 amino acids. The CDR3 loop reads CATSDSNQPQHF. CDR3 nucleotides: TGTGCCACCAGTGATTCAAATCAGCCCCAGCATTTT.

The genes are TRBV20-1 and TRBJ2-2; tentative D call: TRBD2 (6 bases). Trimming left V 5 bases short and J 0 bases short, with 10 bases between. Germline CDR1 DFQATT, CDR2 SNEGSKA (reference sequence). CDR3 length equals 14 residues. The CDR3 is CSAGGLTNTGELFF. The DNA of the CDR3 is TGCAGTGCTGGGGGACTTACGAACACCGGGGAGCTGTTTTTT.

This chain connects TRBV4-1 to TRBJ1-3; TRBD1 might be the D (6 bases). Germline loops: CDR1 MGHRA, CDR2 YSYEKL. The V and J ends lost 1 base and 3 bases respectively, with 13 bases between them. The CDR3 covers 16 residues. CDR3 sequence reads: CASSQGNTGNGNTIYF. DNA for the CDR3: TGCGCCAGCAGCCAAGGAAATACAGGGAATGGAAACACCATATATTTT.

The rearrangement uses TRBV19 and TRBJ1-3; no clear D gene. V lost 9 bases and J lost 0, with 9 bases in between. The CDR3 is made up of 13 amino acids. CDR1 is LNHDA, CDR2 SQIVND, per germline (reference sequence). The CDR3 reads CASRQASGNTIYF. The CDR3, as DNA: TGTGCCAGCCGACAAGCCTCTGGAAACACCATATATTTT.

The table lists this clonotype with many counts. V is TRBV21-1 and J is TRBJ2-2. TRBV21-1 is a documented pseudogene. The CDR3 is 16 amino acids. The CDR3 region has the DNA TGTGCCAGCAGCAAAGAATTCAGGCGAGGCACCGGGGAGCTGTTTTTT. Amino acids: CASSKEFRRGTGELFF.

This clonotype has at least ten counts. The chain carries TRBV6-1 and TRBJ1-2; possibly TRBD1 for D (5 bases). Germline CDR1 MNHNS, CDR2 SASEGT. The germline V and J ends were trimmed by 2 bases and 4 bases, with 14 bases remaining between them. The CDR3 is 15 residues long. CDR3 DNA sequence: TGTGCCAGCAGTGAATCCCACTTGGGGGGCTATGGCTACACCTTC. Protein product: CASSESHLGGYGYTF.

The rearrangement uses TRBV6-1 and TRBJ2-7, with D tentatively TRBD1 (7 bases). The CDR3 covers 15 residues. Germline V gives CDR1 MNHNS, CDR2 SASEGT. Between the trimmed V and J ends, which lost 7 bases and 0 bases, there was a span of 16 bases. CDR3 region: CASTKEGAGSYEQYF. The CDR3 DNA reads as TGTGCCAGCACCAAGGAGGGGGCGGGCTCCTACGAGCAGTACTTC.

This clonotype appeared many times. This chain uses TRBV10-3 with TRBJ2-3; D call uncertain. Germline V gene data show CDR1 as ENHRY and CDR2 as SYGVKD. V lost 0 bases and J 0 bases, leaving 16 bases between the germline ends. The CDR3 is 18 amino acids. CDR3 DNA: TGTGCCATCAGTGAGTCGGGTCGCTGGGGAACTAGCACAGATACGCAGTATTTT. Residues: CAISESGRWGTSTDTQYF.

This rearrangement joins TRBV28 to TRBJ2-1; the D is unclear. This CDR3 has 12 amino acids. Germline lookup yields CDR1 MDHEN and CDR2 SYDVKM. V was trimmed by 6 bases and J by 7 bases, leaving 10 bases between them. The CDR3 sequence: CASSSLGNEQFF. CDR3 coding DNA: TGTGCCAGCAGCTCCCTAGGTAATGAGCAGTTCTTC. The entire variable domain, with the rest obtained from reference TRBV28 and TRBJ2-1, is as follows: DVKVTQSSRYLVKRTGEKVFLECVQDMDHENMFWYRQDPGLGLRLIYFSYDVKMKEKGDIPEGYSVSREKKERFSLILESASTNQTSMYLCASSSLGNEQFFGPGTRLTVL.

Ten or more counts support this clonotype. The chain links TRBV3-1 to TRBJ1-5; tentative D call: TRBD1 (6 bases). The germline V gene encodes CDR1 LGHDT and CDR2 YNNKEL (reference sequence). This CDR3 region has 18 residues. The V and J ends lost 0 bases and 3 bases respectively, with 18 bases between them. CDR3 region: CASSQDPNRVGINQPQHF. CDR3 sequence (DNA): TGTGCCAGCAGCCAAGATCCCAACAGGGTTGGTATCAATCAGCCCCAGCATTTT.

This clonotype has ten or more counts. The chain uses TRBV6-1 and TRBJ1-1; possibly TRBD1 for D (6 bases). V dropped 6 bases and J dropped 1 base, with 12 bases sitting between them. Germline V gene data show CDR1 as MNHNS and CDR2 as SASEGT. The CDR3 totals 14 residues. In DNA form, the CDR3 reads TGTGCCAGCAGAGTCTGGACAGCGAACACTGAAGCTTTCTTT. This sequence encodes CASRVWTANTEAFF.

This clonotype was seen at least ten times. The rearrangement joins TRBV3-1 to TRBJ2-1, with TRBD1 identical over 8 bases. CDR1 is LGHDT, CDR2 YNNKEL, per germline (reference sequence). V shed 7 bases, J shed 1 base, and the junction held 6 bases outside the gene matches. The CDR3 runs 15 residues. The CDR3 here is CASTAQGVSYNEQFF. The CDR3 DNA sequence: TGTGCCAGCACGGCACAGGGGGTATCCTACAATGAGCAGTTCTTC.

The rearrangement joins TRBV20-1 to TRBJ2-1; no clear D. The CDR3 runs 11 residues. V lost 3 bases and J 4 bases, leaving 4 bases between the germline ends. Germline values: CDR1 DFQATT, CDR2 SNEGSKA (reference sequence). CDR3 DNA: TGCAGTGCTAGGAAATACAATGAGCAGTTCTTC. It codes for CSARKYNEQFF.

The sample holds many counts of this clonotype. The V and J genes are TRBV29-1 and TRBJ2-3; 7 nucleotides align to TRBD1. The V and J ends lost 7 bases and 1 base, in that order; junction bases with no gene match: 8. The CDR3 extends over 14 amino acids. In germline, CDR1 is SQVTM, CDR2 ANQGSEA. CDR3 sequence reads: CSGKTGTGTDTQYF. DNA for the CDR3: TGCAGCGGAAAGACAGGGACCGGCACAGATACGCAGTATTTT.

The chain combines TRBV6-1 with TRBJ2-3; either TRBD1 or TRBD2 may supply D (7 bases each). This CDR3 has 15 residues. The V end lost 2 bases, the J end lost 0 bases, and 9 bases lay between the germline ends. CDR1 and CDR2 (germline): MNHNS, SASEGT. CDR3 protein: CASSEQGGSTDTQYF. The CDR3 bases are TGTGCCAGCAGTGAACAGGGGGGGAGCACAGATACGCAGTATTTT.

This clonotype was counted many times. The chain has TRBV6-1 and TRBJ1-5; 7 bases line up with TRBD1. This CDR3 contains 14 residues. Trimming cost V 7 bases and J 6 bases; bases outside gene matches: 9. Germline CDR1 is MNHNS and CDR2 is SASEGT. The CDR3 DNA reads TGTGCCAGCACTATGGGGGCAGGGGGTCAGCCCCAGCATTTT. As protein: CASTMGAGGQPQHF.

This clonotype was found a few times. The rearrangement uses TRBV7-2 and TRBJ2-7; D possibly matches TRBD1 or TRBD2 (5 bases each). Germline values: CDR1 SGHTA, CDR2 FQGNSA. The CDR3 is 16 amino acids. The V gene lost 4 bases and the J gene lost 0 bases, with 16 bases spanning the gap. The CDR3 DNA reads TGTGCCAGCAGCTATGTCTCTGGGACGGGCTCCTACGAGCAGTACTTC. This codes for CASSYVSGTGSYEQYF.

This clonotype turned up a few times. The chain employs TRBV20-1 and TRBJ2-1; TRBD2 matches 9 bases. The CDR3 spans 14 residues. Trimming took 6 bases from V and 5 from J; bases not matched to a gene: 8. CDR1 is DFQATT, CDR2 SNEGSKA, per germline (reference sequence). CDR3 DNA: TGCAGTGCCAGCCGGACTAGCGTCCACAATGAGCAGTTCTTC. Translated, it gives CSASRTSVHNEQFF.

CDR3 sequence (DNA): TGTGCCAGCAGTCCCGGCTGGGCTGAAGCTTTCTTT. This translates into CASSPGWAEAFF. The V gene is TRBV9, the J gene TRBJ1-1; D unclear. The V and J ends lost 5 bases and 6 bases respectively, with 11 bases between them. This CDR3 comprises 12 residues. The germline V gene encodes CDR1 SGDLS and CDR2 YYNGEE.

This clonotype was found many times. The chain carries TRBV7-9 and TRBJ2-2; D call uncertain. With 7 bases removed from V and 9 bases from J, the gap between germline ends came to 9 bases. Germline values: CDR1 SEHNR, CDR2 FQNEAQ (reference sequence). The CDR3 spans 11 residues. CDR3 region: CASTDHRELFF. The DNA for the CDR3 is TGTGCCAGCACCGATCACCGGGAGCTGTTTTTT.

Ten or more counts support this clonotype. The CDR3 DNA reads TGCGCCAGCAGCTTGGTGCGGAGCACAGATACGCAGTATTTT. Amino acids: CASSLVRSTDTQYF. The chain employs TRBV5-1 and TRBJ2-3; no clear D. V dropped 0 bases and J dropped 0 bases, with 5 bases sitting between them. The germline gives CDR1 SGHRS, CDR2 YFSETQ. The CDR3 loop spans 14 amino acids.

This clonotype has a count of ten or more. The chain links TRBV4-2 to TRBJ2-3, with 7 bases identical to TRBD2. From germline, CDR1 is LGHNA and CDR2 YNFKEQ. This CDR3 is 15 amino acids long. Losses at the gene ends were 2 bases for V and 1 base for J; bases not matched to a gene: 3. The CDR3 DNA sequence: TGTGCCAGCAGCCAACCTAGCGGAGGCACAGATACGCAGTATTTT. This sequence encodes CASSQPSGGTDTQYF.

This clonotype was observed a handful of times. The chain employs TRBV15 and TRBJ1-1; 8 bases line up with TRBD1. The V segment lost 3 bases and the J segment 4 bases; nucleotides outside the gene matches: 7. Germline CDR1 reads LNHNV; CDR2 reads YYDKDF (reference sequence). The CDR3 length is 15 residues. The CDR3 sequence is CATSSGRTGPTEAFF. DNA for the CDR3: TGTGCCACCAGCAGTGGAAGGACAGGGCCCACTGAAGCTTTCTTT. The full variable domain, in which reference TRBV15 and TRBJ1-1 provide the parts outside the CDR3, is DAMVIQNPRYQVTQFGKPVTLSCSQTLNHNVMYWYQQKSSQAPKLLFHYYDKDFNNEADTPDNFQSRRPNTSFCFLDIRSPGLGDTAMYLCATSSGRTGPTEAFFGQGTRLTVV.

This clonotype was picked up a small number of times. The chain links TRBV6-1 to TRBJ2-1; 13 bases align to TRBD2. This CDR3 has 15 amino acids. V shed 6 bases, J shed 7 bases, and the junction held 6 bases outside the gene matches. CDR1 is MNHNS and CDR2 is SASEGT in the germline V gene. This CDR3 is CASSWTSGSSNEQFF. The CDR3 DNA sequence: TGTGCCAGCAGCTGGACTAGCGGGAGTTCGAATGAGCAGTTCTTC.

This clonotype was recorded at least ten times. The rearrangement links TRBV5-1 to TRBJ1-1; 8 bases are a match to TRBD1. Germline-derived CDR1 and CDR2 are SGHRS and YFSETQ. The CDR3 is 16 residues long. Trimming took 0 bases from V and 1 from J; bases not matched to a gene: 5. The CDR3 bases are TGCGCCAGCAGCTTGGTGGCAGGGGGCGGGAACACTGAAGCTTTCTTT. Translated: CASSLVAGGGNTEAFF. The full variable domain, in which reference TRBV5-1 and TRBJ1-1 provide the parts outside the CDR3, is KAGVTQTPRYLIKTRGQQVTLSCSPISGHRSVSWYQQTPGQGLQFLFEYFSETQRNKGNFPGRFSGRQFSNSRSEMNVSTLELGDSALYLCASSLVAGGGNTEAFFGQGTRLTVV.

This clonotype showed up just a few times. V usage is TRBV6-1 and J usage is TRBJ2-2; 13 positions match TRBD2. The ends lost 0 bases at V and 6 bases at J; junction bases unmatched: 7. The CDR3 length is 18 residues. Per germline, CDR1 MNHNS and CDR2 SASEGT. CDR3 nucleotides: TGTGCCAGCAGTGAAGCTGGGACTAGCGGGGACCATCCCGGGGAGCTGTTTTTT. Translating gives CASSEAGTSGDHPGELFF.

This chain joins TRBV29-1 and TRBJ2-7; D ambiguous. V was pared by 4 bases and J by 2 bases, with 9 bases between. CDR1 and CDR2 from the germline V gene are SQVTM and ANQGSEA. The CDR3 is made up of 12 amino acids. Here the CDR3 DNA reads TGCAGCGTTGGGGCAGCAACCTACGAGCAGTACGTC. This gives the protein CSVGAATYEQYV.